This T cell receptor (beta chain) originates from a study of beta chain features in type 1 diabetes. Study-level findings and limits: Moderate but significant shortening of TCRB CDR3s was recorded in all four CD4+ subsets from Type 1 diabetes patients.

All of the isolated RNA was reverse transcribed, so expressed TCRB transcripts were sequenced. Using immunoSEQ multiplex PCR, the repertoire was profiled, and TCRdb retains in-frame clones only, with some absent. The table lists hundreds of thousands of clones, around an eighth of them singletons. Per the germline V gene, CDR1 is MNHEY and CDR2 is SMNVEV (reference sequence). The J segment lost 4 bases and the V segment lost 4 bases, leaving 6 bases of the junction unmatched. The CDR3 length is 14 residues. About this clone itself: Its antigen is still unknown.

Sequencing was carried out using naive CD4+ T cells from blood. This TCR was sampled from a man younger than 30 with type 1 diabetes. The chain recombines TRBV27 with TRBJ1-1; TRBD1 matches 7 bases. CDR3 DNA sequence: TGTGCCAGCAGTTATCGACAGGGACGCACTGAAGCTTTCTTT. Its translation: CASSYRQGRTEAFF.